This TCR beta chain was identified in a study of blood T cell repertoires in COVID-19. This CDR3 comprises 16 residues. Germline CDR1 and CDR2: SGHVS and FNYEAQ. Trimming at V came to 5 bases and at J to 0 bases, leaving 3 bases not matched to a gene. Measured with immunoSEQ multiplex PCR; TCRdb has only the in-frame clones, and not every one. In the table there are 330,000 or so clones, roughly 86% of which are singletons. V gene TRBV7-6 combines with J gene TRBJ2-2, with 10 bases matching TRBD2. Specimen: PBMCs or T cells enriched from blood (not recorded which). The TCR originated in a man aged 40-49 years in a cohort exposed to, infected with or recovered from COVID-19 (not recorded which). In DNA, the CDR3 is TGTGCCAGCAGCCCAACTAGCGGGGCGAACACCGGGGAGCTGTTTTTT. Its protein product is CASSPTSGANTGELFF. Full variable domain (remainder filled in from reference TRBV7-6 and TRBJ2-2): GAGVSQSPRYKVTKRGQDVALRCDPISGHVSLYWYRQALGQGPEFLTYFNYEAQQDKSGLPNDRFSAERPEGSISTLTIQRTEQRDSAMYRCASSPTSGANTGELFFGEGSRLTVL.